This T cell receptor (beta chain) was profiled in a study of blood T cell repertoires in COVID-19. Methods used by the authors: Reference gene primer amplification in the assay estimated nucleated cell counts. Data came from immunoSEQ multiplex PCR; TCRdb stores just in-frame clones and leaves some out. That table furnishes V, J and clone size, whereas the DNA furnished D and trimming. The sample holds fewer than 250,000 clones, about 83% seen once. The CDR3 spans 17 residues. Per germline, CDR1 LGHDT and CDR2 YNNKEL (reference sequence). Trimming took 1 base from V and 6 from J; bases not matched to a gene: 5.

The chain recombines TRBV3-1 (or the pseudogene TRBV3-2) with TRBJ2-1; 14 bases are shared with TRBD2. The clonotype originates from a human donor in a cohort sampled during active COVID-19. The material sequenced was peripheral blood. The CDR3 sequence is CASSQGLAGGSGNEQFF. CDR3 nucleotides: TGTGCCAGCAGCCAAGGACTAGCGGGAGGGTCTGGCAATGAGCAGTTCTTC.